The 25 T cell receptor beta chains listed next were all sequenced from one sample in a study of T cell repertoires in cytomegalovirus infection. TCRdb re-analysed the reads in MiXCR, keeping a single row per CDR3 protein. The sample shows over 95,000 distinct CDR3 sequences, more than 30% of them seen only once. Their target antigens are unknown. The specimen comprised CD8+ T cells from cultured PBMCs, sampled from culture after CMV antigen stimulation. Source of these receptors: a human donor in good health (CMV status not recorded). Some clones in this sample may be carry-over from other donors' samples.

The chain carries TRBV25-1 and TRBJ1-6, with 8 bases aligning to TRBD1. J lost 8 bases, V lost 1 base, and 10 bases had no gene match. CDR3 size: 17 residues. Germline assignment: CDR1 MGHDK and CDR2 SYGVNS. CDR3 amino acids: CASSESPRGQGYSPLHF. The CDR3 nucleotides are TGTGCCAGCAGTGAATCCCCTCGCGGACAGGGATATTCACCCCTCCACTTT.

The sample holds many counts of this clonotype. The chain uses TRBV12-3 or TRBV12-4 and TRBJ1-4; TRBD1 is a possible D gene (5 bases). The CDR3 extends over 15 amino acids. V lost 1 base and J 7 bases, leaving 13 bases between the germline ends. CDR3: CASSLGQGAGEKLFF. The CDR3 bases are TGTGCCAGCAGTTTAGGCCAGGGCGCGGGTGAAAAACTGTTTTTT.

The chain is built from TRBV7-9 and TRBJ1-4; D may be TRBD1 (6 bases). The germline V gene encodes CDR1 SEHNR and CDR2 FQNEAQ (reference sequence). The V end was cut by 1 base, the J end by 4 bases, with 10 bases between. The CDR3 has 15 residues. In nucleotides, the CDR3 is TGTGCCAGCAGCTTAGATACAGGGATTAATGAAAAACTGTTTTTT. Amino acid sequence: CASSLDTGINEKLFF.

This clonotype showed up just once. This chain joins TRBV20-1 and TRBJ1-5, with 8 bases lining up with TRBD1. Germline V gene lookup returns CDR1 DFQATT and CDR2 SNEGSKA (reference sequence). The CDR3 has 15 residues. The junction had 4 bases not matched to a gene; V was cut back by 3 bases and J by 0 bases. The CDR3 DNA reads as TGCAGTGCTAGGGGGACAGGCAATAGCAATCAGCCCCAGCATTTT. The encoded protein is CSARGTGNSNQPQHF.

This clonotype has a handful of counts. The chain is built from TRBV6-2 or TRBV6-3 and TRBJ2-3, with D perhaps TRBD1 or TRBD2 (6 bases each). The V gene's germline CDR1 is MNHEY and CDR2 SVGEGT. The length of the CDR3 is 15 residues. With 7 bases removed from V and 2 bases from J, the gap between germline ends came to 16 bases. CDR3 region: CASTQLWGATDTQYF. CDR3 coding DNA: TGTGCCAGCACCCAACTATGGGGGGCCACAGATACGCAGTATTTT.

In its sample, this clonotype was seen many times. The chain employs TRBV7-2 and TRBJ2-1; TRBD2 matches 13 bases. Germline values: CDR1 SGHTA, CDR2 FQGNSA. After removal of 6 bases from V and 15 bases from J, the junction contained 8 bases not matched to a gene. This CDR3 has 13 residues. Here the CDR3 reads CASRSGTSGVAFF. Written as DNA, the CDR3 is TGTGCCAGCAGGTCCGGGACTAGCGGGGTAGCGTTCTTC.

This clonotype was seen a few times. The chain employs TRBV11-2 and TRBJ2-7; the D gene could be TRBD1 or TRBD2 (5 bases each). Germline CDR1 reads SGHAT; CDR2 reads FQNNGV. V was pared by 5 bases and J by 2 bases, with 16 bases between. There are 15 residues in the CDR3. The CDR3 region is CASSIWDGQAYEQYF. The CDR3 region has the DNA TGTGCCAGCAGCATTTGGGACGGCCAGGCCTACGAGCAGTACTTC.

This clonotype was seen more than once but under ten times. V gene TRBV7-2 combines with J gene TRBJ1-6, with a possible D match to TRBD1 (6 bases). The CDR3 sequence is 15 residues long. Germline CDR1 is SGHTA and CDR2 is FQGNSA. Deletions cut 1 base from V and 6 bases from J, with 10 bases between. The chain's CDR3 is CASSLGQEINSPLHF. In DNA form, the CDR3 reads TGTGCCAGCAGCTTAGGACAGGAGATTAATTCACCCCTCCACTTT.

This clonotype was picked up a small number of times. The genes are TRBV7-8 and TRBJ2-3; the match to TRBD2 covers 15 bases. Germline values: CDR1 SGHVS, CDR2 FQNEAQ. The CDR3 extends over 15 amino acids. V trimming: 2 bases; J trimming: 10 bases; junction bases outside the gene matches: 4. DNA for the CDR3: TGTGCCAGCAGCTTATGGACTAGCGGGGGGGCCCCGCAGTATTTT. The encoded protein is CASSLWTSGGAPQYF.

This clonotype was counted a few times. The rearrangement links TRBV7-2 to TRBJ2-7, with D perhaps TRBD1 or TRBD2 (5 bases each). This CDR3 spans 14 amino acids. Trimming left V 1 base short and J 5 bases short, with 12 bases between. Germline V gene sequence: CDR1 SGHTA, CDR2 FQGNSA. The CDR3 region is CASSLERGRDEQYF. The CDR3 bases are TGTGCCAGCAGCTTAGAACGGGGACGGGACGAGCAGTACTTC.

The rearrangement links TRBV6-5 to TRBJ2-6, with 10 positions matching TRBD1. Unmatched junction bases numbered 5, after V lost 0 bases and J lost 0 bases. CDR3 length equals 19 residues. Germline-derived CDR1 and CDR2 are MNHEY and SVGAGI. CDR3 in amino acids: CASSYSIGTGDSGANVLTF. The CDR3, as DNA: TGTGCCAGCAGTTACTCGATCGGGACAGGGGACTCTGGGGCCAACGTCCTGACTTTC.

The chain links TRBV5-4 to TRBJ2-1; 8 bases agree with TRBD2. From germline, CDR1 is SGHNT and CDR2 YYREEE (reference sequence). The CDR3 length is 14 residues. With 0 bases clipped from V and 8 bases from J, the junction kept 4 bases outside the gene matches. The CDR3 loop is CASSLGGGLYEQFF. The CDR3 DNA sequence: TGTGCCAGCAGCTTGGGCGGGGGGTTGTATGAGCAGTTCTTC.

The chain couples TRBV20-1 to TRBJ2-5, with 9 bases matching TRBD1. With 0 bases clipped from V and 4 bases from J, the junction kept 9 bases outside the gene matches. The CDR3 contains 16 residues. CDR1 DFQATT and CDR2 SNEGSKA come from the germline V gene (reference sequence). The DNA for the CDR3 is TGCAGTGCTAGAGATGGGGGTGGGGACAGGGTAGAGACCCAGTACTTC. As protein: CSARDGGGDRVETQYF.

There are a few counts of this clonotype. CDR3 region: CASGGLAVGWQFF. CDR3 nucleotide sequence: TGTGCTAGTGGTGGACTAGCGGTAGGATGGCAGTTCTTC. The chain joins TRBV12-5 to TRBJ2-1, with 10 bases matching TRBD2. The CDR3 loop spans 13 amino acids. V trimming: 5 bases; J trimming: 12 bases; junction bases outside the gene matches: 7. The germline CDR1 and CDR2 sequences are LGHNT and FRNRAP.

The rearrangement joins TRBV7-9 to TRBJ2-7, with D perhaps matching TRBD2 (6 bases). Germline V gene sequence: CDR1 SEHNR, CDR2 FQNEAQ (reference sequence). The CDR3 spans 14 residues. Deletions cut 5 bases from V and 7 bases from J, with 18 bases between. DNA of the CDR3: TGTGCCAGCAGCACTATACTAGGGCGGGGAGAGCAGTACTTC. It translates to CASSTILGRGEQYF.

The table lists this clonotype with a count of one. The chain uses TRBV24-1 and TRBJ2-7, with TRBD1 identical over 9 bases. The length of the CDR3 is 16 residues. Trimming removed 7 bases from V and 1 base from J; junction bases left unmatched: 10. The germline V gene has CDR1 KGHDR and CDR2 SFDVKD. CDR3 sequence (DNA): TGTGCCACCAGCGCGAGAACAGGGGGCGCGTCCTACGAGCAGTACTTC. This sequence encodes CATSARTGGASYEQYF.

Ten or more counts support this clonotype. This chain uses TRBV5-6 with TRBJ2-5; possibly TRBD1 for D (5 bases). Per germline, CDR1 SGHDT and CDR2 YYEEEE. V dropped 0 bases and J dropped 1 base, with 13 bases sitting between them. The CDR3 consists of 16 residues. The CDR3 DNA is TGTGCCAGCAGCTTGGGAGCTTCGACAGCCCAAGAGACCCAGTACTTC. Translation gives CASSLGASTAQETQYF.

Many counts were recorded for this clonotype. This sequence joins TRBV4-1 and TRBJ1-1; weak D call: TRBD1 (5 bases). Per germline, CDR1 MGHRA and CDR2 YSYEKL. The CDR3 extends over 19 amino acids. V was shortened by 0 bases and J by 3 bases, with 23 bases between the two germline ends. The CDR3 reads CASSQEGSGVIYSDTEAFF. As DNA, the CDR3 is TGCGCCAGCAGCCAAGAGGGTTCGGGGGTGATATATTCGGACACTGAAGCTTTCTTT.

The V gene is TRBV12-3 or TRBV12-4, the J gene TRBJ1-2; no definite D call. The CDR3 runs 15 residues. Trimming removed 6 bases from V and 0 bases from J, with 14 bases in between. CDR3: CASSPTVTANYGYTF. In DNA form, the CDR3 reads TGTGCCAGCAGCCCCACCGTAACGGCTAACTATGGCTACACCTTC.

The chain employs TRBV15 and TRBJ1-1; unclear D gene. Between the trimmed V and J ends, which lost 5 bases and 0 bases, there was a span of 10 bases. Germline V gene sequence: CDR1 LNHNV, CDR2 YYDKDF (reference sequence). The CDR3 runs to 14 residues. CDR3 protein: CATSADGLNTEAFF. The CDR3 region has the DNA TGTGCCACCAGCGCCGACGGACTGAACACTGAAGCTTTCTTT.

There are a few counts of this clonotype. The chain has TRBV5-6 and TRBJ2-3; D might be TRBD2 (6 bases). The V end was cut by 2 bases, the J end by 3 bases, with 7 bases between. The CDR3 loop spans 13 amino acids. Germline values: CDR1 SGHDT, CDR2 YYEEEE. The CDR3 DNA follows: TGTGCCAGCAGCTTCGGGACTACAGATACGCAGTATTTT. The encoded protein is CASSFGTTDTQYF. The full variable domain, in which reference TRBV5-6 and TRBJ2-3 provide the parts outside the CDR3, is DAGVTQSPTHLIKTRGQQVTLRCSPKSGHDTVSWYQQALGQGPQFIFQYYEEEERQRGNFPDRFSGHQFPNYSSELNVNALLLGDSALYLCASSFGTTDTQYFGPGTRLTVL.

The gene calls are TRBV5-1 and TRBJ2-7; the D call may be TRBD1 or TRBD2 (5 bases each). This CDR3 is built from 13 residues. V dropped 3 bases and J dropped 3 bases, with 10 bases sitting between them. The germline gives CDR1 SGHRS, CDR2 YFSETQ. Written as DNA, the CDR3 is TGCGCCAGCAGCTGGGGACCCCTCTACGAGCAGTACTTC. Translating gives CASSWGPLYEQYF.

This clonotype was recorded many times. The chain uses TRBV7-9 and TRBJ2-7; no clear D gene. The germline V and J ends were trimmed by 1 base and 7 bases, with 5 bases remaining between them. Germline V lookup: CDR1 SEHNR, CDR2 FQNEAQ (reference sequence). This CDR3 is built from 11 residues. CDR3 protein: CASSLGVEQYF. Written as DNA, the CDR3 is TGTGCCAGCAGCTTAGGGGTGGAGCAGTACTTC.

Ten or more counts support this clonotype. V gene TRBV20-1 combines with J gene TRBJ2-7; 7 bases line up with TRBD1. The CDR3 is 13 amino acids. J lost 3 bases, V lost 3 bases, and 5 bases had no gene match. CDR1 DFQATT and CDR2 SNEGSKA come from the germline V gene (reference sequence). CDR3 residues: CSARGQRDYEQYF. In nucleotides, the CDR3 is TGCAGTGCTAGGGGACAGAGAGACTACGAGCAGTACTTC.

This clonotype has at least ten counts. The chain joins TRBV6-5 to TRBJ1-1; D might be TRBD1 (5 bases). This CDR3 region has 14 residues. Trimming stripped 4 bases from V and 0 bases from J, with 9 bases between. Germline CDR1 reads MNHEY; CDR2 reads SVGAGI. The chain's CDR3 is CASSWQGLNTEAFF. For the CDR3, the DNA is TGTGCCAGCAGTTGGCAGGGCCTGAACACTGAAGCTTTCTTT.